The 5 T cell receptor beta chains in this list originate from one sample, sequenced in a study of Graves' ophthalmopathy and Graves' hyperthyroidism. Amplifying from RNA transcripts, the study obtained TCR beta CDR3 regions. First-round RT-PCR used HTBI primers; second-round multiplex PCR followed. From the multiplex PCR reads, TCRdb called clonotypes with MiXCR, one entry per CDR3 protein. The sample carries about 180,000 distinct CDR3 sequences, over 35% recorded once. The source material was peripheral blood. The source is a woman aged 40 to 50 with Graves' ophthalmopathy.

This sequence joins TRBV12-3 or TRBV12-4 and TRBJ1-2; D remains unclear. This CDR3 contains 14 residues. V dropped 3 bases and J dropped 3 bases, with 11 bases sitting between them. CDR3 protein: CASSFHLGDYGYTF. The CDR3 DNA reads TGTGCCAGCAGTTTCCACTTGGGAGACTATGGCTACACCTTC.

V is TRBV6-1 and J is TRBJ1-5; a possible D gene is TRBD1 (5 bases). V was shortened by 8 bases and J by 2 bases, with 16 bases between the two germline ends. CDR1 and CDR2 from the germline V gene are MNHNS and SASEGT. CDR3 length equals 15 residues. The CDR3 loop is CASGGYPNGNQPQHF. CDR3 sequence (DNA): TGTGCCAGCGGGGGGTACCCGAATGGCAATCAGCCCCAGCATTTT.

The gene calls are TRBV9 and TRBJ2-7; TRBD2 matches 9 bases. The germline gives CDR1 SGDLS, CDR2 YYNGEE. J was trimmed by 5 bases and V by 1 base; bases with no gene match: 4. There are 14 residues in the CDR3. Written as DNA, the CDR3 is TGTGCCAGCAGCGTATCAGTAGCGGGAGACGAGCAGTACTTC. Translated, it gives CASSVSVAGDEQYF.

This sequence joins TRBV28 and TRBJ2-7; D tentatively reads TRBD1 or TRBD2 (5 bases each). The CDR3 is 15 residues long. Trimming pared 3 bases from V and 3 bases from J, leaving 15 bases between. Germline V CDR1 and CDR2: MDHEN, SYDVKM. DNA for the CDR3: TGTGCCAGCAGTTTGGGGACGGAGGTGGGCTACGAGCAGTACTTC. It specifies CASSLGTEVGYEQYF. The whole variable domain, remainder taken from reference TRBV28 and TRBJ2-7, is DVKVTQSSRYLVKRTGEKVFLECVQDMDHENMFWYRQDPGLGLRLIYFSYDVKMKEKGDIPEGYSVSREKKERFSLILESASTNQTSMYLCASSLGTEVGYEQYFGPGTRLTVT.

This clonotype has at least ten counts. The chain has TRBV28 and TRBJ1-5; D uncertain. Germline V gene lookup returns CDR1 MDHEN and CDR2 SYDVKM. The CDR3 extends over 15 amino acids. V was trimmed by 6 bases and J by 7 bases, leaving 19 bases between them. The chain's CDR3 is CASSQDTRASQPQHF. The CDR3 region has the DNA TGTGCCAGCAGCCAAGACACCCGGGCGAGCCAGCCCCAGCATTTT. Full variable domain (outside the CDR3, taken from reference TRBV28 and TRBJ1-5): DVKVTQSSRYLVKRTGEKVFLECVQDMDHENMFWYRQDPGLGLRLIYFSYDVKMKEKGDIPEGYSVSREKKERFSLILESASTNQTSMYLCASSQDTRASQPQHFGDGTRLSIL.